A selection of T cell receptor beta chains follows, all from one sample in a study of low-dose radiotherapy and immunotherapy resistance in tumors. Via MiXCR, TCRdb re-called the reads, giving one row per CDR3 protein. Among some 60,000 distinct CDR3 sequences listed, about a quarter were seen once. This specimen consisted of PBMCs, obtained before treatment. Every receptor here comes from a male donor with rectosigmoid adenocarcinoma. Both conserved end residues are part of each CDR3. Fields, in order: V gene, clone size, CDR3 length, D gene, J gene, CDR3 DNA, CDR3 protein. The D gene is left open where the match is weak. For some rows the clone size is stated as once, few or many, or as a class when expanded; others skip it.

TRBV25-1	many	14	-	TRBJ2-6	TGTGCCAGCGCGAGGCAATCTGGGGCCAACGTCCTGACTTTC	CASARQSGANVLTF
TRBV19	-	14	-	TRBJ2-4	TGTGCCAGTGGAGACCCCGAGGACAAAAACATTCAGTACTTC	CASGDPEDKNIQYF
TRBV20-1	-	12	-	TRBJ2-1	TGCAGTGCCAAAAAAGGGGATTTTGAGCAGTTCTTC	CSAKKGDFEQFF
TRBV9	-	14	-	TRBJ1-2	TGTGCCAGCAGCGTAGAAACGGGTACCTATGGCTACACCTTC	CASSVETGTYGYTF
TRBV3-1	-	13	-	TRBJ2-7	TGTGCCAGCAGCCAAGGCGACGGCTACGAGCAGTACTTC	CASSQGDGYEQYF
TRBV27	many	15	-	TRBJ1-5	TGTGCCAGCAGTACGTACACCCTCAGGGATCAGCCCCAGCATTTT	CASSTYTLRDQPQHF
TRBV20-1	many	15	TRBD2	TRBJ2-2	TGCAGTGCTGGTCCTAGCGGGTTGTCCACCGGGGAGCTGTTTTTT	CSAGPSGLSTGELFF
TRBV7-9	medium-sized	11	-	TRBJ1-5	TGTGCCAGCAGCTTGTCGGGGCCCCAGCATTTT	CASSLSGPQHF
TRBV2	few	16	-	TRBJ2-2	TGTGCCAGCAGTGAAGGGCTGGGGAGGCTCACCGGGGAGCTGTTTTTT	CASSEGLGRLTGELFF
TRBV11-2	many	15	TRBD1	TRBJ2-5	TGTGCCAGCAGCGCGGGGGACAGGGGTAGAGAGACCCAGTACTTC	CASSAGDRGRETQYF
TRBV7-9	many	15	-	TRBJ2-3	TGTGCCAGCAGCTCTAGGTGGGAGCAAGCAGATACGCAGTATTTT	CASSSRWEQADTQYF
TRBV12-3/TRBV12-4	medium-sized	19	TRBD2	TRBJ2-1	TGTGCCAGCAGTCGTATAGGACTAGCGGGTTACCTCTCCTACAATGAGCAGTTCTTC	CASSRIGLAGYLSYNEQFF
TRBV24-1	many	12	TRBD1	TRBJ2-3	TGTGCCACCAGTGGGACAGGGCGCACGCAGTATTTT	CATSGTGRTQYF
TRBV27	medium-sized	15	TRBD1	TRBJ1-1	TGTGCCAGCAGTTTTTCGGGACAGGGTAGGACTGAAGCTTTCTTT	CASSFSGQGRTEAFF
TRBV28	many	13	TRBD1	TRBJ1-3	TGTGCCAGCAGTGCGACAGGGAGAAACACCATATATTTT	CASSATGRNTIYF
TRBV7-6	few	16	TRBD1	TRBJ2-7	TGTGCCAGCAGCCCACAGTCCGGGACAGGGGCGTACGAGCAGTACTTC	CASSPQSGTGAYEQYF
TRBV28	-	14	TRBD2	TRBJ2-3	TGTGCCAGCAGTTGGGAGGGCCTGGTAGATACGCAGTATTTT	CASSWEGLVDTQYF
TRBV18	-	17	-	TRBJ2-6	TGTGCCAGCAGTTTCCCAGGGATGGGTTCTGGGGCCAACGTCCTGACTTTC	CASSFPGMGSGANVLTF
TRBV6-5	many	14	-	TRBJ2-7	TGTGCCAGCAGTTACTCGATGGGACTTACCGAGCAGTACTTC	CASSYSMGLTEQYF
TRBV28	medium-sized	13	-	TRBJ2-1	TGTGCCAGCAGCCCGCCCCACGGGGGGCATCAGTTCTTC	CASSPPHGGHQFF
TRBV29-1	many	12	-	TRBJ1-1	TGCAGCGGATGGGGATCGAACACTGAAGCTTTCTTT	CSGWGSNTEAFF
TRBV4-1	many	13	-	TRBJ2-7	TGCGCCAGCAGATCTCCCCGGACGGCCGAGCAGTACTTC	CASRSPRTAEQYF
TRBV20-1	many	11	-	TRBJ2-5	TGCAGTGCTACAATCTCGGAGACCCAGTACTTC	CSATISETQYF
TRBV28	many	14	TRBD1	TRBJ1-3	TGTGCCAGCAGCTTTAGGGGGCTCGGAAACACCATATATTTT	CASSFRGLGNTIYF
TRBV7-2	many	15	-	TRBJ1-6	TGTGCCAGCAGCCCCAACAGGGATACGAATTCACCCCTCCACTTT	CASSPNRDTNSPLHF
TRBV28	many	16	-	TRBJ2-2	TGTGCCAGCAGTTCTGATAGCGTCCCGAACACCGGGGAGCTGTTTTTT	CASSSDSVPNTGELFF
TRBV12-3/TRBV12-4	many	14	-	TRBJ1-4	TGTGCCAGCAGTTTAGTGGCCTATAATGAAAAACTGTTTTTT	CASSLVAYNEKLFF
TRBV4-1	many	15	TRBD1	TRBJ2-3	TGCGCCAGCAGCCCCGGGACAGTTAGCACAGATACGCAGTATTTT	CASSPGTVSTDTQYF
TRBV6-4	many	16	-	TRBJ2-6	TGTGCCAGCAGTGACTCTTCACACTCTGGGGCCAACGTCCTGACTTTC	CASSDSSHSGANVLTF
TRBV28	many	15	TRBD1	TRBJ2-5	TGTGCCAGCAGTCGTCCCGGGACAGGTCAAGAGACCCAGTACTTC	CASSRPGTGQETQYF
TRBV20-1	many	15	TRBD2	TRBJ2-7	TGCAGTGCTAGAGATCCTAGCGGGGGGAACTACGAGCAGTACTTC	CSARDPSGGNYEQYF
TRBV19	many	16	-	TRBJ1-5	-	CASSKGISGPGQPQHF
TRBV5-4	many	12	-	TRBJ2-1	TGTGCCAGCAGCTTGAGGGGGACTGAGCAGTTCTTC	CASSLRGTEQFF
TRBV21-1	-	14	-	TRBJ2-7	TGTGCCAGCAGCTCCCGACAGGGGAGGTACGAGCAGTACTTC	CASSSRQGRYEQYF
TRBV6-2/TRBV6-3	many	16	TRBD2	TRBJ2-1	TGTGCCAGCAGTTACTCGAGCAGCGGGGGCGGAAATGAGCAGTTCTTC	CASSYSSSGGGNEQFF
TRBV7-8	many	14	-	TRBJ2-1	TGTGCCAGCAGCTTAGCGGGAGGTTCGGGTGAGCAGTTCTTC	CASSLAGGSGEQFF
TRBV6-4	many	15	-	TRBJ2-7	TGTGCCAGCAGTGACTCGTTGGCAGCACCAGGCGAGCAGTACTTC	CASSDSLAAPGEQYF
TRBV28	many	12	-	TRBJ2-7	TGTGCCAGCAGCTTGGCGGGGCTGGAGCAGTACTTC	CASSLAGLEQYF
TRBV7-9	many	17	-	TRBJ1-4	TGTGCCAGCAGCCCTGGGCGGGGGCTCGGGTCTAATGAAAAACTGTTTTTT	CASSPGRGLGSNEKLFF
TRBV10-3	many	13	-	TRBJ1-4	TGTGCCATCAGGAGACAGGAAAATGAAAAACTGTTTTTT	CAIRRQENEKLFF
TRBV4-1	many	15	-	TRBJ2-7	TGCGCCAGCAGCCAATTATTTTTCCCCGACTACGAGCAGTACTTC	CASSQLFFPDYEQYF
TRBV28	many	14	TRBD1	TRBJ1-6	TGTGCCAGCAGCCCGGGACAGGCCAGGACACCCCTCCACTTT	CASSPGQARTPLHF
TRBV7-9	many	14	-	TRBJ2-3	TGTGCCAGCAGCTTCGGGCGGGCTGCAGATACGCAGTATTTT	CASSFGRAADTQYF
TRBV11-2	many	14	-	TRBJ2-5	TGTGCCAGCAGAAGCCCGGGGTCGCGGGAGACCCAGTACTTC	CASRSPGSRETQYF
TRBV27	-	13	-	TRBJ1-2	TGTGCCAGCAGTCCCTCCGGATCGGAAGGCTACACCTTC	CASSPSGSEGYTF
TRBV5-4	many	14	-	TRBJ1-3	TGTGCCAGCAGCCCGGGGACGGCTGGAAACACCATATATTTT	CASSPGTAGNTIYF
TRBV19	many	15	TRBD2	TRBJ2-3	TGTGCCAGTAGTATCAGCGGGGGGCTCACAGATACGCAGTATTTT	CASSISGGLTDTQYF
TRBV25-1	many	18	TRBD2	TRBJ2-2	TGTGCCAGCAGTGAATATTGGGTAGCGGGAGGAGACACCGGGGAGCTGTTTTTT	CASSEYWVAGGDTGELFF
TRBV30	few	13	-	TRBJ1-1	TGTGCCTGGAGTGGGCAGGTGAACACTGAAGCTTTCTTT	CAWSGQVNTEAFF